Here is one T cell receptor beta chain with its context. CDR1 SGDLS and CDR2 YYNGEE come from the germline V gene. This CDR3 region has 15 residues. The ends lost 3 bases at V and 5 bases at J; junction bases unmatched: 9. This entry is derived from a study of control samples from healthy donors and cancer patients. Assay used: immunoSEQ multiplex PCR; TCRdb lists only in-frame clones, some missing. Of tens of thousands of clones detected, 75% to 85% appear once; the ten largest clones hold approximately 6.3%. Sample: PBMCs. This receptor was obtained from a woman aged 55 to 70 with head and neck cancer. This chain joins TRBV9 and TRBJ2-3; 7 bases align to TRBD1. This CDR3 reads CASSALTGEIDTQYF. The CDR3 DNA follows: TGTGCCAGCAGCGCCCTAACAGGGGAGATAGATACGCAGTATTTT.